The sequence of this TCR beta chain was determined in a study of blood T cell repertoires in COVID-19. Whole-study context: Nucleic acid was either cDNA or gDNA, and it came from T cells, B-cell-depleted T cells, or PBMCs.

The CDR3 runs 15 residues. Germline CDR1 reads SGHAT; CDR2 reads FQNNGV. Trimming at V came to 5 bases and at J to 6 bases, leaving 4 bases not matched to a gene. Repertoires were generated with immunoSEQ multiplex PCR, while TCRdb's copy carries only in-frame clones and drops some. The sample has some 120,000 clones; roughly 79% are singletons. The sample taken for sequencing was peripheral blood. The receptor was derived from a human donor in a cohort sampled during active COVID-19. V and J are TRBV11-2 and TRBJ1-6; 10 nucleotides align to TRBD1. CDR3 nucleotide sequence: TGTGCCAGCAGCCCCGGACAGGGGGTTAATTCACCCCTCCACTTT. Encoded protein: CASSPGQGVNSPLHF.